The 8 T cell receptor beta chains reported below all come from one sample, sequenced in a study of molecular identifiers for immune sequencing clone quantification. Via MiXCR, TCRdb re-called the PCR reads, giving one row per CDR3 protein. Among 250,000 to 400,000 distinct CDR3 sequences listed, about 20% were seen once. Input material: naive CD8+ T cells from blood, with Jurkat cell RNA spiked in. The subset: FACS-sorted CD8+CD4-CCR7+CD45RA+ naive T cells. The source is a human donor in good health. Some libraries in this study had Jurkat cell RNA spiked in.

With respect to this clonotype: Given a much more abundant clone one base away, this may be a read error. The chain employs TRBV11-2 and TRBJ1-5; D may be TRBD1 (6 bases). This CDR3 region has 14 residues. CDR1 and CDR2 from the germline V gene are SGHAT and FQNNGV. The CDR3 region has the DNA TGTGTCAGCAGCTCAGATCAGGGGTTTCAGCCCCAGCATTTT. Translated: CVSSSDQGFQPQHF.

A note on this clonotype: Possible read error: a much larger clone is one base away. This chain joins TRBV6-2 or TRBV6-3 and TRBJ2-7, with 13 bases fitting TRBD2. This CDR3 comprises 16 residues. Germline V gives CDR1 MNHEY, CDR2 SVGEGT. V was clipped by 1 base and J by 9 bases; unmatched bases: 9. The CDR3 loop reads CASSYYAGLAGARQYF. In DNA form, the CDR3 reads TGTGCCAGCAGTTACTACGCCGGACTAGCGGGAGCCCGGCAGTACTTC.

Concerning this clonotype: The junction shows a germline mismatch at one end, possibly a read error. The gene calls are TRBV7-9 and TRBJ2-1; D is perhaps TRBD1 or TRBD2 (5 bases each). CDR3 length: 14 amino acids. Germline V CDR1 and CDR2: SEHNR, FQNEAQ (reference sequence). The CDR3 DNA is TGTGCCAGCAGCCACCCTAGCCGGGGCAATGAGCAGTCCTTC. Translating gives CASSHPSRGNEQSF.

This clonotype has a handful of counts. The gene calls are TRBV7-9 and TRBJ2-2; 12 bases line up with TRBD2. The CDR3 is 21 amino acids. Germline CDR1 and CDR2: SEHNR and FQNEAQ (reference sequence). J lost 1 base, V lost 5 bases, and 17 bases had no gene match. The CDR3 sequence: CASSTPLGLAGNRGNTGELFF. CDR3 bases: TGTGCCAGCAGCACTCCACTAGGACTAGCGGGAAACAGGGGGAACACCGGGGAGCTGTTTTTT.

In its sample, this clonotype was seen a few times. V is TRBV6-2 or TRBV6-3 and J is TRBJ2-2; D possibly matches TRBD1 or TRBD2 (5 bases each). The CDR3 spans 15 residues. CDR1 and CDR2 from the germline V gene are MNHEY and SVGEGT. Trimming cost V 1 base and J 0 bases, with 6 bases left between them. CDR3 residues: CASSYWGSNTGELFF. The CDR3 DNA reads as TGTGCCAGCAGTTACTGGGGGTCGAACACCGGGGAGCTGTTTTTT.

In its sample, this clonotype was seen many times. The J gene is TRBJ2-1, the V gene TRBV7-2, with TRBD2 as a possible D gene (5 bases). Germline V gene lookup returns CDR1 SGHTA and CDR2 FQGNSA. The CDR3 is 17 amino acids. The V gene lost 2 bases and the J gene lost 3 bases, with 17 bases spanning the gap. The CDR3, as DNA: TGTGCCAGCAGCTTATTAGTCGCCGGGGTATACTACAATGAGCAGTTCTTC. It encodes CASSLLVAGVYYNEQFF.

This clonotype appeared many times. The chain carries TRBV7-9 and TRBJ1-1; no firm D call. Trimming removed 6 bases at V and 5 bases at J, with 16 bases between. This CDR3 is built from 14 residues. Germline V CDR1 and CDR2: SEHNR, FQNEAQ (reference sequence). The CDR3 loop reads CASSPSRGWTEAFF. The CDR3 coding sequence is TGTGCCAGCAGTCCAAGCCGGGGATGGACTGAAGCTTTCTTT. Variable domain in full (rest from reference TRBV7-9 and TRBJ1-1): DTGVSQNPRHKITKRGQNVTFRCDPISEHNRLYWYRQTLGQGPEFLTYFQNEAQLEKSRLLSDRFSAERPKGSFSTLEIQRTEQGDSAMYLCASSPSRGWTEAFFGQGTRLTVV.

Worth noting for this clonotype: A much larger clone sits a single nucleotide away, making a read error possible. The CDR3 carries no conserved terminal phenylalanine or tryptophan, so it likely arises from a read error. The chain combines TRBV14 with TRBJ2-1; 10 bases line up with TRBD2. With V trimmed by 1 base and J by 10 bases, 1 base remained unmatched. CDR3 size: 13 residues. CDR1 and CDR2 (germline): SGHDN, FVKESK. The CDR3: CASSQALAGEQFL. CDR3 sequence (DNA): TGTGCCAGCAGCCAAGCACTAGCGGGGGAGCAGTTCCTC.